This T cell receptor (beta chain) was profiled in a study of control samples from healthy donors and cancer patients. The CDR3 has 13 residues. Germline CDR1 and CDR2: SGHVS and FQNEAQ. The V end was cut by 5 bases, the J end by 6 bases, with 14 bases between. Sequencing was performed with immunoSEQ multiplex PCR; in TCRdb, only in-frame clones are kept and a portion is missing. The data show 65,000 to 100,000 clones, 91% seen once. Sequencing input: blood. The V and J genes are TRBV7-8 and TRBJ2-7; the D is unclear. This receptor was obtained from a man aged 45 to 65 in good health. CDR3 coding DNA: TGTGCCAGCAGCCGACACTCTGCAGGCGAGCAGTACTTC. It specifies CASSRHSAGEQYF.